These 31 T cell receptor beta chains share one sample of origin, sequenced in a study of blood T cell repertoires in COVID-19 (dated by TCRdb to the early 2020s). The library was built by means of the immunoSEQ multiplex PCR assay. The clones in this table, taken by TCRdb from immuneACCESS, are in-frame only. Not every clone is retained; where verified, under half of the shortfall comes from an unresolved V gene, and the cause of the rest is unknown. In all, the sample holds about 60,000 clones, and around 83% of those were seen once. Together, the top ten hold approximately 10% of the sample. Material: peripheral blood. The receptors were sampled from a man aged 50-60 years with COVID-19, enrolled during active disease.

This clone has at least ten counts. The chain combines TRBV7-2 with TRBJ2-1, with TRBD2 identical over 13 bases. Germline-derived CDR1 and CDR2 are SGHTA and FQGNSA. The CDR3 length is 16 residues. J was trimmed by 3 bases and V by 4 bases; bases with no gene match: 3. The CDR3 loop is CASSSGLAGDYNEQFF. The CDR3 region has the DNA TGTGCCAGCAGCTCCGGACTAGCGGGAGACTACAATGAGCAGTTCTTC. Full variable domain (outside the CDR3, taken from reference TRBV7-2 and TRBJ2-1): GAGVSQSPSNKVTEKGKDVELRCDPISGHTALYWYRQSLGQGLEFLIYFQGNSAPDKSGLPSDRFSAERTGGSVSTLTIQRTQQEDSAVYLCASSSGLAGDYNEQFFGPGTRLTVL.

V is TRBV11-3 and J is TRBJ2-7, with TRBD2 as a possible D gene (6 bases). The V end was cut by 5 bases, the J end by 7 bases, with 12 bases between. This CDR3 has 12 amino acids. Germline V CDR1 and CDR2: SGHNT, YENEEA. CDR3 region: CASSPEGREQYF. CDR3 nucleotides: TGTGCCAGCAGCCCGGAGGGGCGGGAGCAGTACTTC.

The chain employs TRBV7-2 and TRBJ1-3; no definite D call. V shed 1 base and J shed 4 bases, with 8 bases lying between them. CDR3 length equals 14 residues. In germline, CDR1 is SGHTA, CDR2 FQGNSA. CDR3 residues: CASSLGSGGNTIYF. The CDR3 nucleotides are TGTGCCAGCAGCTTAGGGTCAGGAGGAAACACCATATATTTT.

The V and J genes are TRBV6-2 or TRBV6-3 and TRBJ2-6; D is undetermined. Germline V lookup: CDR1 MNHEY, CDR2 SVGEGT. The CDR3 covers 16 residues. With 2 bases removed from V and 0 bases from J, the gap between germline ends came to 8 bases. The CDR3 DNA reads as TGTGCCAGCAGTTACGGCTTTCTCTCTGGGGCCAACGTCCTGACTTTC. It yields the protein CASSYGFLSGANVLTF.

The CDR3 DNA reads TGTGCCAGCAGCCAAGCACCAGATATCGGGGCCAACGTCCTGACTTTC. Translation gives CASSQAPDIGANVLTF. This sequence joins TRBV3-1 (or the pseudogene TRBV3-2) and TRBJ2-6; D not certain. V lost 1 base to trimming and J lost 4 bases, with 11 bases between them. This CDR3 spans 16 amino acids. The germline gives CDR1 LGHDT, CDR2 YNNKEL (reference sequence).

V usage is TRBV7-9 and J usage is TRBJ2-1, with D perhaps matching TRBD2 (6 bases). The germline V gene encodes CDR1 SEHNR and CDR2 FQNEAQ (reference sequence). V was clipped by 5 bases and J by 4 bases, with 9 bases between them. CDR3 length equals 13 residues. CDR3 loop: CASSMGLYNEQFF. CDR3 coding DNA: TGTGCCAGCAGCATGGGACTTTACAATGAGCAGTTCTTC.

V gene TRBV2 combines with J gene TRBJ2-2; 10 nucleotides match TRBD2. V lost 8 bases to trimming and J lost 2 bases; unmatched junction nucleotides: 5. CDR1 and CDR2 (germline): SNHLY, FYNNEI. The CDR3 spans 15 residues. CDR3 DNA: TGTGCCAGCTGCGGACTAGCGGCAAACACCGGGGAGCTGTTTTTT. Its protein product is CASCGLAANTGELFF.

This chain links TRBV24-1 with TRBJ1-1; a possible D gene is TRBD1 (5 bases). With 2 bases removed from V and 12 bases from J, the gap between germline ends came to 18 bases. CDR3 length equals 14 residues. CDR1 and CDR2 from the germline V gene are KGHDR and SFDVKD. CDR3 DNA sequence: TGTGCCACCAGTGATTCTCAGACAGCCGGGCGAACTTTCTTT. This translates into CATSDSQTAGRTFF.

The J gene is TRBJ2-1, the V gene TRBV6-5, with a tentative D call TRBD2 (6 bases). Germline V CDR1 and CDR2: MNHEY, SVGAGI. The CDR3 runs 16 residues. The ends were cut back, 0 bases at V and 7 bases at J, with 16 bases in the middle. CDR3 nucleotide sequence: TGTGCCAGCAGTTACTCTTTTCGGGAGATGAATAATGAGCAGTTCTTC. Its translation is CASSYSFREMNNEQFF.

The chain has TRBV7-9 and TRBJ1-6, with 7 positions matching TRBD1. CDR1 and CDR2 (germline): SEHNR, FQNEAQ (reference sequence). V was pared by 1 base and J by 9 bases, with 3 bases of the junction left unmatched. This CDR3 spans 14 amino acids. The CDR3 sequence: CASSLEGDSSPLHF. DNA for the CDR3: TGTGCCAGCAGCTTAGAAGGGGACAGTTCACCCCTCCACTTT.

The J gene is TRBJ2-5, the V gene TRBV3-1 (or the pseudogene TRBV3-2); D may be TRBD2 (6 bases). Per the germline V gene, CDR1 is LGHDT and CDR2 is YNNKEL (reference sequence). CDR3 length: 16 amino acids. The germline V and J ends were trimmed by 0 bases and 1 base, with 12 bases remaining between them. The DNA of the CDR3 is TGTGCCAGCAGCCAAGATCTCGGAGCGGGCCAAGAGACCCAGTACTTC. Its protein is CASSQDLGAGQETQYF.

The V call is TRBV24-1, the J call TRBJ1-1; a weak D match, TRBD1 (6 bases). Per germline, CDR1 KGHDR and CDR2 SFDVKD. CDR3 length: 14 amino acids. Trimming cost V 3 bases and J 1 base, with 8 bases left between them. The CDR3 spells CATSDAGENTEAFF. CDR3 in DNA: TGTGCCACCAGTGATGCAGGGGAGAACACTGAAGCTTTCTTT.

The count of this clone is one. The chain links TRBV19 to TRBJ2-3, with a possible D match to TRBD1 (6 bases). CDR1 and CDR2 from the germline V gene are LNHDA and SQIVND (reference sequence). The CDR3 is 14 residues long. V was cut by 4 bases and J by 2 bases, with 10 bases left in between. The CDR3 DNA sequence: TGTGCCAGTAGTAGAACAGGGAACACAGATACGCAGTATTTT. Translated, it gives CASSRTGNTDTQYF. The full variable domain, with the rest looked up from reference TRBV19 and TRBJ2-3, is DGGITQSPKYLFRKEGQNVTLSCEQNLNHDAMYWYRQDPGQGLRLIYYSQIVNDFQKGDIAEGYSVSREKKESFPLTVTSAQKNPTAFYLCASSRTGNTDTQYFGPGTRLTVL.

The rearrangement links TRBV27 to TRBJ2-3; TRBD2 agrees at 14 bases. The CDR3 covers 18 residues. Germline V gene sequence: CDR1 MNHEY, CDR2 SMNVEV (reference sequence). The trim removed 6 bases at V and 3 bases at J, leaving 11 bases unmatched. CDR3 protein: CASSSPRTSGRRTDTQYF. The CDR3 DNA is TGTGCCAGCAGCTCGCCTAGGACTAGCGGGAGGAGAACAGATACGCAGTATTTT.

The J gene is TRBJ1-2, the V gene TRBV19; 10 nucleotides line up with TRBD1. With V trimmed by 3 bases and J by 7 bases, 2 bases remained unmatched. The CDR3 runs to 13 residues. Germline V lookup: CDR1 LNHDA, CDR2 SQIVND (reference sequence). CDR3 amino acids: CASSIDRGPGYTF. In nucleotides, the CDR3 is TGTGCCAGTAGTATCGACAGGGGGCCTGGCTACACCTTC. Looking up the rest from reference TRBV19 and TRBJ1-2 gives the full variable domain: DGGITQSPKYLFRKEGQNVTLSCEQNLNHDAMYWYRQDPGQGLRLIYYSQIVNDFQKGDIAEGYSVSREKKESFPLTVTSAQKNPTAFYLCASSIDRGPGYTFGSGTRLTVV.

The chain has TRBV6-2 or TRBV6-3 and TRBJ2-3; 7 bases are shared with TRBD2. Per the germline V gene, CDR1 is MNHEY and CDR2 is SVGEGT. V was pared by 5 bases and J by 1 base, with 3 bases of the junction left unmatched. The CDR3 consists of 14 residues. The CDR3 loop reads CASSGLAGTDTQYF. In DNA, the CDR3 is TGTGCCAGCAGTGGTCTAGCGGGCACAGATACGCAGTATTTT.

The rearrangement uses TRBV28 and TRBJ2-7; 8 positions agree with TRBD2. After removal of 5 bases from V and 2 bases from J, the junction contained 11 bases not matched to a gene. The CDR3 has 16 amino acids. Germline values: CDR1 MDHEN, CDR2 SYDVKM. CDR3 nucleotides: TGTGCCAGCAGTCGGGGGGGGAGCGGGAGAACCTACGAGCAGTACTTC. This gives the protein CASSRGGSGRTYEQYF. Filled out from reference TRBV28 and TRBJ2-7, the complete variable domain reads DVKVTQSSRYLVKRTGEKVFLECVQDMDHENMFWYRQDPGLGLRLIYFSYDVKMKEKGDIPEGYSVSREKKERFSLILESASTNQTSMYLCASSRGGSGRTYEQYFGPGTRLTVT.

Written as DNA, the CDR3 is TGTGCCAGCAGCCCATATGTGGGCCAGAATAATTCACCCCTCCACTTT. Encoded protein: CASSPYVGQNNSPLHF. J is TRBJ1-6 and V is TRBV7-8, with D hard to call. Trimming took 5 bases from V and 5 from J, leaving 16 bases between them. Germline V gene sequence: CDR1 SGHVS, CDR2 FQNEAQ. This CDR3 has 16 residues.

The chain uses TRBV28 and TRBJ2-1; TRBD2 agrees at 7 bases. Losses at the gene ends were 6 bases for V and 0 bases for J; bases not matched to a gene: 14. The CDR3 is 18 residues long. Germline lookup yields CDR1 MDHEN and CDR2 SYDVKM. The CDR3: CASRPISAGETSYNEQFF. In DNA, the CDR3 is TGTGCCAGCAGGCCAATCTCCGCGGGAGAGACCTCCTACAATGAGCAGTTCTTC.

The chain has TRBV14 and TRBJ1-1; TRBD1 matches 7 bases. The CDR3 runs to 19 residues. V was pared by 8 bases and J by 6 bases, with 27 bases of the junction left unmatched. Germline loops: CDR1 SGHDN, CDR2 FVKESK. The CDR3 reads CASAEWTRTGTGARAEAFF. CDR3 nucleotides: TGTGCCAGCGCAGAATGGACCCGCACCGGAACAGGGGCGCGCGCTGAAGCTTTCTTT.

This chain joins TRBV4-1 and TRBJ1-2; TRBD1 agrees at 9 bases. This CDR3 is built from 16 residues. Germline V lookup: CDR1 MGHRA, CDR2 YSYEKL. J lost 7 bases, V lost 4 bases, and 13 bases had no gene match. The CDR3 coding sequence is TGCGCCAGCAGCCTAGTAAAGGGACAGGGATCTGGTGGCTACACCTTC. Translation gives CASSLVKGQGSGGYTF.

The chain carries TRBV6-5 and TRBJ1-3; D is ambiguous. CDR3 length equals 15 residues. V was cut by 6 bases and J by 2 bases, with 14 bases left in between. Germline CDR1 and CDR2: MNHEY and SVGAGI. CDR3 nucleotide sequence: TGTGCCAGCAGCCCCACTGCGGCCCCTGGAAACACCATATATTTT. Encoded protein: CASSPTAAPGNTIYF.

The sample holds one count of this clone. The gene calls are TRBV19 and TRBJ2-7; 9 nucleotides line up with TRBD2. J lost 6 bases, V lost 7 bases, and 4 bases had no gene match. The germline V gene has CDR1 LNHDA and CDR2 SQIVND (reference sequence). The CDR3 is made up of 12 amino acids. The CDR3 DNA follows: TGTGCCAGTACATCAGCGGGAGGCGAGCAGTACTTC. This encodes CASTSAGGEQYF.

The chain has TRBV15 and TRBJ2-7, with a possible D match to TRBD2 (6 bases). The CDR3 has 16 residues. V was clipped by 0 bases and J by 2 bases, with 14 bases between them. Germline assignment: CDR1 LNHNV and CDR2 YYDKDF (reference sequence). The CDR3 DNA reads TGTGCCACCAGCAGAGATGCGGGGAGTACCACCTACGAGCAGTACTTC. Translated: CATSRDAGSTTYEQYF.

The rearrangement links TRBV28 to TRBJ1-6, with D perhaps TRBD1 (6 bases). Trimming stripped 5 bases from V and 9 bases from J, with 14 bases between. There are 14 residues in the CDR3. CDR1 is MDHEN and CDR2 is SYDVKM in the germline V gene. The CDR3 sequence: CASSRYQGTSPLHF. The CDR3 DNA is TGTGCCAGCAGTCGATATCAGGGGACTTCACCCCTCCACTTT.

This chain joins TRBV13 and TRBJ1-3, with D hard to call. The germline V and J ends were trimmed by 3 bases and 0 bases, with 9 bases remaining between them. Germline lookup yields CDR1 PRHDT and CDR2 FYEKMQ (reference sequence). The CDR3 spans 15 residues. The CDR3 DNA follows: TGTGCCAGCAGCTTGCTACTCCCCTCTGGAAACACCATATATTTT. Its translation: CASSLLLPSGNTIYF.

The chain uses TRBV30 and TRBJ1-2, with D possibly matching TRBD1 (6 bases). The CDR3 is made up of 14 amino acids. Trimming stripped 1 base from V and 0 bases from J, with 9 bases between. CDR1 and CDR2 (germline): GTSNPN, SVGIG (reference sequence). Written as DNA, the CDR3 is TGTGCCTGGAGTGCGGACAGAACTAACTATGGCTACACCTTC. It encodes CAWSADRTNYGYTF.

The chain uses TRBV27 and TRBJ2-2; TRBD1 might be the D (5 bases). V was shortened by 9 bases and J by 1 base, with 9 bases between the two germline ends. CDR3 size: 13 residues. Looked up from germline, CDR1 is MNHEY and CDR2 is SMNVEV (reference sequence). The CDR3 loop is CASNRGNTGELFF. The CDR3, as DNA: TGTGCCAGTAATAGGGGGAACACCGGGGAGCTGTTTTTT.

This clone was detected only once. V is TRBV6-5 and J is TRBJ2-2, with D unresolved. Trimming shortened V by 3 bases and J by 8 bases, and 13 bases separated the two germline ends. This CDR3 spans 14 amino acids. Germline V CDR1 and CDR2: MNHEY, SVGAGI. CDR3 in DNA: TGTGCCAGCAGTTATAACAGACCCCAGGGGGAGCTGTTTTTT. Protein: CASSYNRPQGELFF.

The gene calls are TRBV10-3 and TRBJ2-7; 9 nucleotides align to TRBD1. Trimming at V came to 4 bases and at J to 7 bases, leaving 8 bases not matched to a gene. Germline V lookup: CDR1 ENHRY, CDR2 SYGVKD. This CDR3 spans 14 amino acids. The DNA of the CDR3 is TGTGCCATCAGTGGACAGGGGGGAGGTCATGAGCAGTACTTC. It codes for CAISGQGGGHEQYF.

This chain uses TRBV6-5 with TRBJ2-7, with D tentatively TRBD1 (5 bases). The CDR3 is 14 amino acids. From germline, CDR1 is MNHEY and CDR2 SVGAGI. V was pared by 7 bases and J by 3 bases, with 16 bases between. The CDR3 DNA follows: TGTGCCAGCAAAAGGACACTGGGGATCTACGAGCAGTACTTC. It is translated as CASKRTLGIYEQYF.